This TCR beta chain comes out of a study of cytomegalovirus exposure and HLA in healthy donors. PCR employed 60 Vbeta and 13 Jbeta primers. This table comes from immunoSEQ multiplex PCR, and its TCRdb copy is limited to in-frame clones, with some not included. The sample yields fewer than 200,000 clones, more than 65% seen once. Germline V lookup: CDR1 MNHEY, CDR2 SMNVEV (reference sequence). The V gene lost 1 base and the J gene lost 0 bases, with 9 bases spanning the gap. The CDR3 is 15 amino acids. This TCR derives from a girl between 2 and 10 years old in good health and CMV-seropositive. Material: PBMCs. The chain has TRBV27 and TRBJ1-2; possible D gene TRBD1, 6 bases. CDR3 nucleotides: TGTGCCAGCAGTTTATGGGCAGGGGCTAACTATGGCTACACCTTC. This gives the protein CASSLWAGANYGYTF.